One and the same sample provided the 5 T cell receptor beta chains below, sequenced in a study of shared clonotypes between healthy human individuals. The protocol was immunoSEQ multiplex PCR, while the TCRdb copy is restricted to in-frame clones and leaves out a portion. The repertoire has a few hundred thousand clones, roughly 78% of them found once; the top ten carry less than 15%. Sample: PBMCs. These receptors all come from a woman aged 40 to 55 in good health. Some clones in this sample may be carry-over from other donors' samples.

The count of this clone is one. V usage is TRBV7-3 and J usage is TRBJ2-6, with D perhaps TRBD1 (5 bases). This CDR3 is built from 15 residues. Trimming removed 3 bases from V and 2 bases from J, with 8 bases in between. Germline loops: CDR1 SGHTA, CDR2 FQGTGA. The CDR3: CASSLTVTGANVLTF. The CDR3, as DNA: TGTGCCAGCAGCTTGACAGTAACTGGGGCCAACGTCCTGACTTTC.

The table lists this clone with a count of one. J is TRBJ2-1 and V is TRBV6-1; TRBD2 is a possible D gene (5 bases). From germline, CDR1 is MNHNS and CDR2 SASEGT. The length of the CDR3 is 14 residues. Trimming removed 4 bases from V and 8 bases from J, with 15 bases in between. The CDR3 coding sequence is TGTGCCAGCAGTGCTGTGGGAGTCACGGATGAGCAGTTCTTC. This translates into CASSAVGVTDEQFF.

Points on this clone: A read error may explain this, as a much larger clone is one base away. The J gene is TRBJ1-5, the V gene TRBV6-1; D is unresolved. Trimming shortened V by 11 bases and J by 4 bases, and 21 bases separated the two germline ends. The CDR3 sequence is 15 residues long. Germline loops: CDR1 MNHNS, CDR2 SASEGT. The DNA of the CDR3 is TGTGCCGGCACTGCCCTCCTGGGTTCGAATCAGCCCCAGCATTTT. The encoded protein is CAGTALLGSNQPQHF.

About this clone itself: This sample includes further DNA sequences coding for the same CDR3. This chain connects TRBV2 to TRBJ2-7; D remains ambiguous. V was clipped by 4 bases and J by 3 bases, with 4 bases between them. This CDR3 comprises 11 residues. Germline CDR1 SNHLY, CDR2 FYNNEI. CDR3 sequence: CASSALYEQYF. The CDR3 region has the DNA TGTGCCAGCAGTGCCCTCTACGAGCAGTACTTC.

V gene TRBV7-3 combines with J gene TRBJ1-2; no firm D call. This CDR3 contains 13 residues. CDR1 is SGHTA, CDR2 FQGTGA, per germline. V lost 3 bases, J lost 4 bases, and 9 bases lay in between. The CDR3 spells CASSFTSGYGYTF. CDR3 in DNA: TGTGCCAGCAGCTTCACTTCGGGCTATGGCTACACCTTC.